This T cell receptor beta chain was identified during a study of T cell responses to AZD1222 COVID-19 vaccine. On the study more broadly: Pooling of second doses given at about 4 or about 12 weeks was done. Study findings and constraints: Across spike, vaccine-associated CD4 TCRs were found, dominant at 160-218 and 743-854. When two AZD1222 doses had been given, Spike-specific TCR breadth and depth rose. The sample set comprised mostly white British donors with more females, and clonal diversity was possibly underestimated.

The table came from immunoSEQ multiplex PCR; TCRdb's copy has only in-frame clones and leaves some out. The sample yields 100,000 to 120,000 clones, approximately 90% seen once. The CDR3 totals 14 residues. The germline V gene encodes CDR1 LNHDA and CDR2 SQIVND (reference sequence). The ends were cut back, 4 bases at V and 5 bases at J, with 14 bases in the middle. Comment on this clone: The antigen is not known.

The rearrangement joins TRBV19 to TRBJ2-5; possibly TRBD1 for D (6 bases). This clonotype originated in an adult in good health. The source material was peripheral blood, sampled on day 0 of AZD1222 vaccination. The CDR3 loop reads CASSKTGIYETQYF. Written as DNA, the CDR3 is TGTGCCAGTAGTAAAACAGGGATTTATGAGACCCAGTACTTC.